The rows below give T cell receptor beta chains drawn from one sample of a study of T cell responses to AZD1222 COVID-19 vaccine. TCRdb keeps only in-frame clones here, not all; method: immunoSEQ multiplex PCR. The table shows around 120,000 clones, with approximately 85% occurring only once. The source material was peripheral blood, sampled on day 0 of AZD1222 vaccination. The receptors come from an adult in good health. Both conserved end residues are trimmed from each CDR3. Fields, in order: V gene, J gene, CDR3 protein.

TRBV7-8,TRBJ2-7,ASSRASSEQY
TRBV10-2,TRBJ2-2,ATFGRVENTGELF
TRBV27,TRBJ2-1,ASRKQLWDNEQF
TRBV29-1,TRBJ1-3,SVEDSRSGNTIY
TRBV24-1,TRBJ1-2,ATSEGAGYGYT
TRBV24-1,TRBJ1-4,ATSDTTADNEKLF
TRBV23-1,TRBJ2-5,ASSPGQGPGETQY
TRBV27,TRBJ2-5,ASSLPLAGGPQETQY
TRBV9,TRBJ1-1,ASSGSQGARTEAF
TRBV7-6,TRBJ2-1,ASSLAGAIYNEQF
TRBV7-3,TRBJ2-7,ASSPTSGQGGEQY
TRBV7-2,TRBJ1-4,ASSSDRGGEKLF
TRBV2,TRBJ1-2,ASSESQGYDYGYT
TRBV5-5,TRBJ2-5,ASSLSLARGETQY
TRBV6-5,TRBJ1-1,ASSDTGGRVAF
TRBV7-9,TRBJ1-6,ASSRRRGQGNNSPLH
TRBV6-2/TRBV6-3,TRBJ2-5,ASSLAGTSLETQY
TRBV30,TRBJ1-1,AWTTGDTEAF
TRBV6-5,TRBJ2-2,ASSYDKPGELF
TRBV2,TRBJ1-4,ASNTRGSNEKLF
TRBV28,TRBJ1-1,ASRYTGKNTEAF
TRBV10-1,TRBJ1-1,ASRKDSQSEAF
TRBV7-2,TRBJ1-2,ASSFGGYYYGYT
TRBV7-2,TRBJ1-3,ASSLVGKGKGAGNTIY
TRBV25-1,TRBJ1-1,ASRGHATEAF
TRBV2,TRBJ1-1,ASSEEGNTEAF
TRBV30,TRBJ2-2,AWSFGVLRTGELF